Listed here are 22 T cell receptor beta chains from one sample, sequenced in a study of technical replicates of blood from a handful of donors. Profiled with immunoSEQ multiplex PCR; TCRdb holds only in-frame clones, not every one. The profile shows about 82,000 clones, about 94% of them singletons. Sequencing was performed on T cells isolated from PBMCs. The receptors were gathered from a human donor in good health.

The chain links TRBV6-1 to TRBJ1-1; 8 bases line up with TRBD1. The germline V gene has CDR1 MNHNS and CDR2 SASEGT. The CDR3 covers 14 residues. V dropped 8 bases and J dropped 7; count of bases not matched to a gene: 12. The CDR3 loop reads CASLTDRAHIEAFF. The CDR3 nucleotides read TGTGCCAGCTTAACGGACAGGGCCCACATTGAAGCTTTCTTT.

This clone was detected only once. The rearrangement uses TRBV19 and TRBJ2-1; tentatively, D is TRBD2 (7 bases). This CDR3 has 14 amino acids. The V gene's germline CDR1 is LNHDA and CDR2 SQIVND (reference sequence). V lost 7 bases and J lost 7, with 17 bases in between. CDR3 bases: TGTGCCAGTAAGCCGGGGGGCGATGGGAATGAGCAGTTCTTC. It codes for CASKPGGDGNEQFF. Looking up the rest from reference TRBV19 and TRBJ2-1 gives the full variable domain: DGGITQSPKYLFRKEGQNVTLSCEQNLNHDAMYWYRQDPGQGLRLIYYSQIVNDFQKGDIAEGYSVSREKKESFPLTVTSAQKNPTAFYLCASKPGGDGNEQFFGPGTRLTVL.

This clone has just one count. The rearrangement uses TRBV5-1 and TRBJ2-7; 8 bases align to TRBD1. The length of the CDR3 is 15 residues. V trimming: 2 bases; J trimming: 2 bases; junction bases outside the gene matches: 6. Germline V gene lookup returns CDR1 SGHRS and CDR2 YFSETQ. The DNA of the CDR3 is TGCGCCAGCAGCTTTTCGGACAGGGAAACCTACGAGCAGTACTTC. Amino acids: CASSFSDRETYEQYF.

V and J are TRBV6-5 and TRBJ2-2, with D tentatively TRBD1 (6 bases). V was trimmed by 2 bases and J by 5 bases, leaving 12 bases between them. Germline CDR1 reads MNHEY; CDR2 reads SVGAGI. This CDR3 is built from 15 residues. The CDR3 DNA reads as TGTGCCAGCAGTTACGTCCGGACAGTTACCGGGGAGCTGTTTTTT. Its translation is CASSYVRTVTGELFF.

V gene TRBV15 combines with J gene TRBJ2-7, with TRBD1 as a possible D gene (6 bases). The CDR3 length is 14 residues. CDR1 and CDR2 from the germline V gene are LNHNV and YYDKDF (reference sequence). V was trimmed by 5 bases and J by 0 bases, leaving 11 bases between them. CDR3 protein: CATSGRDTSYEQYF. The CDR3 coding sequence is TGTGCCACCAGCGGCCGGGACACCTCCTACGAGCAGTACTTC.

V usage is TRBV6-5 and J usage is TRBJ1-2, with D tentatively TRBD1 (6 bases). Per germline, CDR1 MNHEY and CDR2 SVGAGI. Trimming took 6 bases from V and 0 from J, leaving 14 bases between them. CDR3 length: 15 amino acids. DNA for the CDR3: TGTGCCAGCAGCGGACAGATCCGAGCTAACTATGGCTACACCTTC. Translation gives CASSGQIRANYGYTF.

V usage is TRBV27 and J usage is TRBJ2-3, with D perhaps matching TRBD2 (6 bases). Between the trimmed V and J ends, which lost 2 bases and 8 bases, there was a span of 11 bases. The CDR3 totals 13 residues. Germline V gene sequence: CDR1 MNHEY, CDR2 SMNVEV (reference sequence). In DNA form, the CDR3 reads TGTGCCAGCAGTTTAGGAGGGAAAAGTACGCAGTATTTT. This gives the protein CASSLGGKSTQYF.

This rearrangement joins TRBV2 to TRBJ2-7; D may be TRBD1 (6 bases). The length of the CDR3 is 18 residues. Germline V gene lookup returns CDR1 SNHLY and CDR2 FYNNEI. The V end was cut by 0 bases, the J end by 1 base, with 19 bases between. In nucleotides, the CDR3 is TGTGCCAGCAGTGAAGCGCTTCCCACCGGACAGCTATCCTACGAGCAGTACTTC. Translated, it gives CASSEALPTGQLSYEQYF.

The V call is TRBV29-1, the J call TRBJ2-1; 11 bases are shared with TRBD2. Germline V gene lookup returns CDR1 SQVTM and CDR2 ANQGSEA. The CDR3 length is 14 residues. After removal of 3 bases from V and 5 bases from J, the junction contained 3 bases not matched to a gene. The CDR3 sequence is CSVEGLADNNEQFF. In nucleotides, the CDR3 is TGCAGCGTTGAGGGACTAGCGGATAACAATGAGCAGTTCTTC.

The chain has TRBV4-3 and TRBJ2-5; 10 bases align to TRBD2. With V trimmed by 4 bases and J by 2 bases, 4 bases remained unmatched. Per germline, CDR1 LGHNA and CDR2 YSLEER. The CDR3 runs to 15 residues. The CDR3, as DNA: TGCGCCAGCAGCCGGCTGACTAGCGGGCAAGAGACCCAGTACTTC. It translates to CASSRLTSGQETQYF.

The CDR3 here is CASSPERWMGGYTF. The CDR3 DNA reads TGTGCCAGCAGTCCCGAGAGGTGGATGGGTGGCTACACCTTC. The chain has TRBV6-5 and TRBJ1-2; no clear D. Trimming shortened V by 5 bases and J by 7 bases, and 17 bases separated the two germline ends. CDR1 and CDR2 (germline): MNHEY, SVGAGI. CDR3 length: 14 amino acids.

The V and J genes are TRBV5-6 and TRBJ2-7, with 8 nucleotides matching TRBD1. CDR3 length equals 16 residues. Per the germline V gene, CDR1 is SGHDT and CDR2 is YYEEEE. Losses at the gene ends were 7 bases for V and 2 bases for J; bases not matched to a gene: 14. Here the CDR3 reads CASRGTGGTQPYEQYF. CDR3 sequence (DNA): TGTGCCAGCCGCGGAACAGGGGGAACCCAACCCTACGAGCAGTACTTC.

The rearrangement joins TRBV14 to TRBJ1-1; possible D gene TRBD1, 5 bases. The CDR3 runs 13 residues. Germline V CDR1 and CDR2: SGHDN, FVKESK. V shed 3 bases and J shed 7 bases, with 12 bases lying between them. The CDR3 spells CASSHNQGNEAFF. The CDR3 coding sequence is TGTGCCAGCAGCCACAACCAGGGTAATGAAGCTTTCTTT. Supplemented by reference TRBV14 and TRBJ1-1, the full variable domain reads EAGVTQFPSHSVIEKGQTVTLRCDPISGHDNLYWYRRVMGKEIKFLLHFVKESKQDESGMPNNRFLAERTGGTYSTLKVQPAELEDSGVYFCASSHNQGNEAFFGQGTRLTVV.

This chain uses TRBV30 with TRBJ1-1; 8 bases align to TRBD1. From germline, CDR1 is GTSNPN and CDR2 SVGIG (reference sequence). The CDR3 has 13 residues. The V segment lost 1 base and the J segment 4 bases; nucleotides outside the gene matches: 2. This chain's CDR3 is CAWSDDRGTEAFF. DNA of the CDR3: TGTGCCTGGAGTGACGACAGGGGCACTGAAGCTTTCTTT.

The chain couples TRBV6-7 to TRBJ2-5, with TRBD2 identical over 14 bases. TRBV6-7 is reported as an ORF; its role is uncertain. The CDR3 covers 21 residues. Trimming at V came to 0 bases and at J to 2 bases, leaving 14 bases not matched to a gene. Here the CDR3 reads CASSYSIGTSGREGPQETQYF. For the CDR3, the DNA is TGTGCCAGCAGTTACTCGATCGGGACTAGCGGGAGAGAGGGGCCTCAAGAGACCCAGTACTTC.

The chain has TRBV9 and TRBJ2-3; perhaps TRBD1 as D (5 bases). The CDR3 totals 14 residues. With 2 bases removed from V and 4 bases from J, the gap between germline ends came to 11 bases. The germline V gene encodes CDR1 SGDLS and CDR2 YYNGEE. The CDR3 bases are TGTGCCAGCAGCGTTGGTCTACAGGCAGATACGCAGTATTTT. It specifies CASSVGLQADTQYF.

The chain is built from TRBV7-9 and TRBJ2-1; D is unclear. V shed 5 bases and J shed 4 bases, with 6 bases lying between them. CDR1 and CDR2 (germline): SEHNR, FQNEAQ (reference sequence). The CDR3 loop spans 12 amino acids. This CDR3 reads CASSPQYNEQFF. The CDR3 DNA follows: TGTGCCAGCAGCCCGCAGTACAATGAGCAGTTCTTC.

The genes are TRBV5-1 and TRBJ2-1; 10 bases match TRBD2. The CDR3 runs 16 residues. V shed 0 bases, J shed 6 bases, and the junction held 6 bases outside the gene matches. Germline V gives CDR1 SGHRS, CDR2 YFSETQ. CDR3 protein: CASSLGLAGGLNEQFF. In DNA, the CDR3 is TGCGCCAGCAGCTTGGGGTTAGCGGGAGGTCTCAATGAGCAGTTCTTC.

J is TRBJ1-2 and V is TRBV29-1; D not certain. The germline V and J ends were trimmed by 4 bases and 8 bases, with 11 bases remaining between them. Germline V gene sequence: CDR1 SQVTM, CDR2 ANQGSEA. This CDR3 has 11 amino acids. The CDR3 sequence is CSVGGQGGYTF. CDR3 coding DNA: TGCAGCGTTGGAGGGCAAGGGGGCTACACCTTC.

V and J are TRBV6-1 and TRBJ2-7; 7 nucleotides agree with TRBD2. Trimming took 5 bases from V and 2 from J; bases not matched to a gene: 3. Germline-derived CDR1 and CDR2 are MNHNS and SASEGT. This CDR3 region has 13 residues. The DNA for the CDR3 is TGTGCCAGCAGTAGCGGGAACCCCTACGAGCAGTACTTC. It codes for CASSSGNPYEQYF.

This chain uses TRBV5-1 with TRBJ2-5; 11 nucleotides line up with TRBD2. V lost 4 bases to trimming and J lost 5 bases; unmatched junction nucleotides: 4. CDR3 length: 14 residues. Germline lookup yields CDR1 SGHRS and CDR2 YFSETQ. This chain's CDR3 is CASSTIAGGETQYF. Here the CDR3 DNA reads TGCGCCAGCAGCACTATAGCGGGAGGGGAGACCCAGTACTTC.

CDR3 nucleotide sequence: TGTGCCAGCAGCCAGGGGACTAGTGATGAGACCCAGTACTTC. As protein: CASSQGTSDETQYF. The rearrangement joins TRBV5-4 to TRBJ2-5, with 8 positions matching TRBD2. Germline CDR1 SGHNT, CDR2 YYREEE (reference sequence). Unmatched junction bases numbered 7, after V lost 4 bases and J lost 5 bases. CDR3 length equals 14 residues.